This paragraph covers one TCR beta chain sequence. The sample holds other DNA sequences that translate to the same CDR3. V shed 3 bases and J shed 7 bases, with 7 bases lying between them. CDR1 and CDR2 (germline): SGHAT, FQNNGV. This CDR3 has 12 residues. The data are from a study of shared clonotypes between healthy human individuals. Genomic DNA of every subset was divided equally among multiple immunoSEQ plates. This table comes from immunoSEQ multiplex PCR, and its TCRdb copy is limited to in-frame clones, with some not included. The sample consists of hundreds of thousands of clones, about four fifths of them appearing once.

The V call is TRBV11-2, the J call TRBJ1-5; D remains ambiguous. This receptor was identified in a middle-aged woman in good health. Some clones in this sample may be carry-over from other donors' samples. Sequencing used PBMCs. This chain's CDR3 is CASSLGGQPQHF. Written as DNA, the CDR3 is TGTGCCAGCAGCTTGGGTGGGCAGCCCCAGCATTTT.